This T cell receptor (beta chain) was sequenced for a study of shared clonotypes between healthy human individuals. TCRdb's table, derived via immunoSEQ multiplex PCR, lists solely in-frame clones and lacks some. This sample has around 600,000 clones, with roughly 98% found just once. It was CD45RO-negative cells, positively selected for CCR7, that made up naive CD8 cells, with terminally differentiated effector memory CD45RA+ cells excluded. This CDR3 is built from 14 residues. CDR1 is MNHNY, CDR2 SVGAGI, per germline (reference sequence). The V gene end was trimmed by 4 bases and the J gene end by 2 bases; junction bases not matched to a gene: 1.

Material for sequencing was naive CD8+ T cells sorted from blood. This TCR derives from a man between 25 and 39 years old in good health. This rearrangement joins TRBV6-6 to TRBJ2-7, with 11 nucleotides matching TRBD2. The CDR3 region is CASSFSGRAYEQYF. The CDR3 DNA follows: TGTGCCAGCAGTTTTAGCGGGAGGGCCTACGAGCAGTACTTC.